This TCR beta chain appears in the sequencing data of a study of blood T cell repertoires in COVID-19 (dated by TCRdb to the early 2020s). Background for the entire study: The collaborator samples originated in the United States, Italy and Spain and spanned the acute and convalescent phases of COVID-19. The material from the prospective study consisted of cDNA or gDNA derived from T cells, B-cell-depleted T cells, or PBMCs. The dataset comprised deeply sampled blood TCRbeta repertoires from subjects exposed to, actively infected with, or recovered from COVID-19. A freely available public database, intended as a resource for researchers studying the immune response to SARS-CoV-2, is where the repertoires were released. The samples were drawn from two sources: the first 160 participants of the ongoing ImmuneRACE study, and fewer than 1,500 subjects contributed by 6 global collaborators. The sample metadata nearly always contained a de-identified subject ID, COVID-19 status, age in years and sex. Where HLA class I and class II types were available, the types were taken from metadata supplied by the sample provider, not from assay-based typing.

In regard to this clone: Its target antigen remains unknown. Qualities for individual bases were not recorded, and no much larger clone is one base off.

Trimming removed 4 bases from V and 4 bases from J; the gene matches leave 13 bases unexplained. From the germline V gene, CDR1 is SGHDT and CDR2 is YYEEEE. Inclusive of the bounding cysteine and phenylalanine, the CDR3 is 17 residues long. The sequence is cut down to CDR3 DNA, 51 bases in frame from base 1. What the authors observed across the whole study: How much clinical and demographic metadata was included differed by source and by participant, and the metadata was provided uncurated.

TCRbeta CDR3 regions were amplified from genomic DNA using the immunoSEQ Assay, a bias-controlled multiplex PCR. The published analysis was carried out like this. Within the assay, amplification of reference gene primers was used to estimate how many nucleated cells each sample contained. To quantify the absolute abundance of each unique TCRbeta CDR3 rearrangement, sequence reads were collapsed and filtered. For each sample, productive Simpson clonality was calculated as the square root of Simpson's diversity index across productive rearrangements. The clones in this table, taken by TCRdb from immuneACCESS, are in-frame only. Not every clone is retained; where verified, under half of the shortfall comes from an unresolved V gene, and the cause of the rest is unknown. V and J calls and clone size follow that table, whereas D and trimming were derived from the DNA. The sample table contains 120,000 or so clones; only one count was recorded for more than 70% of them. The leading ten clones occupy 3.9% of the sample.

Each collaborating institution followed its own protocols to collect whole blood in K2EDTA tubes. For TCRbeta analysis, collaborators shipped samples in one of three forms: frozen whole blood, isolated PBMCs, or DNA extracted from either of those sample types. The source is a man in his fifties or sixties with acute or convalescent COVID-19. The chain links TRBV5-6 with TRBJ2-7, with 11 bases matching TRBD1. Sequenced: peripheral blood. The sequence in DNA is TGTGCCAGCAGCCCGACGGTGGGACAGGGGGTTCTTTACGAGCAGTACTTC. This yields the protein CASSPTVGQGVLYEQYF.